These 15 T cell receptor beta chains originate from one sample sequenced in a study of T cells in tumors after PD-1 blockade. This table comes from immunoSEQ multiplex PCR, and its TCRdb copy is limited to in-frame clones, with some not included. In the table there are around 12,000 clones, around 57% of which are singletons. Sample: tumor tissue, taken before anti-PD-1 treatment. All receptors come from a human donor with cutaneous squamous cell carcinoma.

The chain recombines TRBV30 with TRBJ1-2, with D tentatively TRBD1 (5 bases). The CDR3 loop spans 11 amino acids. CDR1 GTSNPN and CDR2 SVGIG come from the germline V gene (reference sequence). V shed 2 bases and J shed 10 bases, with 11 bases lying between them. CDR3 in amino acids: CAWSHGQVYTF. Here the CDR3 DNA reads TGTGCCTGGAGTCATGGACAAGTCTACACCTTC.

Judged by abundance, this clone is medium-sized (0.01 to 0.1%). The V gene is TRBV7-6, the J gene TRBJ2-5; D may correspond to TRBD1 or TRBD2 (6 bases each). The CDR3 consists of 15 residues. V shed 1 base and J shed 5 bases, with 14 bases lying between them. CDR1 is SGHVS and CDR2 is FNYEAQ in the germline V gene. In nucleotides, the CDR3 is TGTGCCAGCAGCTTAGAATTCGGGGGCGGGGAGACCCAGTACTTC. This codes for CASSLEFGGGETQYF.

This clone qualifies as medium-sized. The rearrangement joins TRBV6-5 to TRBJ1-2; D call uncertain. This CDR3 has 14 amino acids. Germline-derived CDR1 and CDR2 are MNHEY and SVGAGI. The V end was cut by 6 bases, the J end by 5 bases, with 16 bases between. The CDR3 nucleotides are TGTGCCAGCAGCCGCATCTTAGGGTCTTATGGCTACACCTTC. Its translation: CASSRILGSYGYTF.

This sequence joins TRBV7-9 and TRBJ2-7; possibly TRBD2 for D (6 bases). The CDR3 totals 12 residues. CDR1 and CDR2 from the germline V gene are SEHNR and FQNEAQ (reference sequence). V lost 5 bases and J 6 bases, leaving 11 bases between the germline ends. In nucleotides, the CDR3 is TGTGCCAGCAGCCGGGAGCTCCGCGAGCAGTACTTC. Translated: CASSRELREQYF. Based on the CDR3 plus reference TRBV7-9 and TRBJ2-7, the full variable domain is DTGVSQNPRHKITKRGQNVTFRCDPISEHNRLYWYRQTLGQGPEFLTYFQNEAQLEKSRLLSDRFSAERPKGSFSTLEIQRTEQGDSAMYLCASSRELREQYFGPGTRLTVT.

The CDR3 nucleotides read TGCGCCAGCAGCTTGGGGGACAGGGGAGACGAGCAGTACTTC. Protein sequence: CASSLGDRGDEQYF. This rearrangement joins TRBV5-1 to TRBJ2-7; TRBD1 matches at 10 bases. CDR1 SGHRS and CDR2 YFSETQ come from the germline V gene. With 0 bases clipped from V and 5 bases from J, the junction kept 2 bases outside the gene matches. The CDR3 loop spans 14 amino acids. The full variable domain, completed using reference TRBV5-1 and TRBJ2-7, is KAGVTQTPRYLIKTRGQQVTLSCSPISGHRSVSWYQQTPGQGLQFLFEYFSETQRNKGNFPGRFSGRQFSNSRSEMNVSTLELGDSALYLCASSLGDRGDEQYFGPGTRLTVT.

This clone was detected only a few times. This sequence joins TRBV9 and TRBJ2-7, with D possibly matching TRBD2 (5 bases). Germline CDR1 reads SGDLS; CDR2 reads YYNGEE. The CDR3 contains 13 residues. Between the trimmed V and J ends, which lost 8 bases and 6 bases, there was a span of 18 bases. As DNA, the CDR3 is TGTGCCAGTACAGAGAGGGTTATGGGCGAGCAGTACTTC. Translation gives CASTERVMGEQYF.

CDR3 sequence: CASSQARSNEQYF. The CDR3 DNA is TGTGCCAGCAGCCAAGCCAGGTCGAACGAGCAGTACTTC. This chain links TRBV3-1 (or the pseudogene TRBV3-2) with TRBJ2-7; no firm D call. Trimming shortened V by 1 base and J by 5 bases, and 9 bases separated the two germline ends. Germline V gene data show CDR1 as LGHDT and CDR2 as YNNKEL (reference sequence). The CDR3 has 13 residues.

This clone is classed as medium-sized. The V call is TRBV24-1, the J call TRBJ1-5; perhaps TRBD1 as D (6 bases). V lost 4 bases, J lost 6 bases, and 15 bases lay in between. Germline values: CDR1 KGHDR, CDR2 SFDVKD. This CDR3 region has 15 residues. The CDR3 is CATSDPSGDGQPQHF. The CDR3 region has the DNA TGTGCCACCAGTGACCCCTCAGGGGATGGTCAGCCCCAGCATTTT.

The genes are TRBV14 and TRBJ2-7; 7 bases match TRBD1. From germline, CDR1 is SGHDN and CDR2 FVKESK. This CDR3 region has 15 residues. The V segment lost 4 bases and the J segment 4 bases; nucleotides outside the gene matches: 10. For the CDR3, the DNA is TGTGCCAGCAGCCGACCGGGACAGACCCCTTACGAGCAGTACTTC. Its translation: CASSRPGQTPYEQYF. Looking up the rest from reference TRBV14 and TRBJ2-7 gives the full variable domain: EAGVTQFPSHSVIEKGQTVTLRCDPISGHDNLYWYRRVMGKEIKFLLHFVKESKQDESGMPNNRFLAERTGGTYSTLKVQPAELEDSGVYFCASSRPGQTPYEQYFGPGTRLTVT.

This clone was seen more than once but under ten times. Other nucleotide sequences from this sample produce the same CDR3. This sequence joins TRBV3-1 (or the pseudogene TRBV3-2) and TRBJ2-3, with 9 bases aligning to TRBD2. After removal of 1 base from V and 1 base from J, the junction contained 0 bases not matched to a gene. Germline lookup yields CDR1 LGHDT and CDR2 YNNKEL (reference sequence). The CDR3 extends over 15 amino acids. DNA of the CDR3: TGTGCCAGCAGCCAAGGACTAGCGGGCACAGATACGCAGTATTTT. Its protein is CASSQGLAGTDTQYF.

The CDR3 protein is CASSPPSSGDTDTQYF. The DNA of the CDR3 is TGTGCCAGCAGCCCCCCCTCTAGCGGCGACACAGATACGCAGTATTTT. This chain connects TRBV7-3 to TRBJ2-3; 7 nucleotides align to TRBD2. V trimming: 5 bases; J trimming: 2 bases; junction bases outside the gene matches: 10. This CDR3 has 16 residues. Germline-derived CDR1 and CDR2 are SGHTA and FQGTGA.

This clone was found a few times. This chain connects TRBV18 to TRBJ1-5; tentatively, D is TRBD1 (5 bases). V gave up 5 bases and J gave up 5 bases, with 25 bases separating them. CDR3 length equals 18 residues. Germline values: CDR1 KGHSH, CDR2 LQKENI. The CDR3 sequence is CASSELGKRAGPHQPQHF. The CDR3 DNA is TGTGCCAGCTCAGAACTTGGGAAACGTGCAGGGCCCCATCAGCCCCAGCATTTT. The full variable domain, rest sourced from reference TRBV18 and TRBJ1-5, is NAGVMQNPRHLVRRRGQEARLRCSPMKGHSHVYWYRQLPEEGLKFMVYLQKENIIDESGMPKERFSAEFPKEGPSILRIQQVVRGDSAAYFCASSELGKRAGPHQPQHFGDGTRLSIL.

V usage is TRBV5-8 and J usage is TRBJ2-7, with 7 bases fitting TRBD2. Per the germline V gene, CDR1 is SGHTS and CDR2 is YDEGEE. The length of the CDR3 is 15 residues. Trimming cost V 2 bases and J 1 base; bases outside gene matches: 6. The DNA of the CDR3 is TGTGCCAGCAGCTTTGGTGCTAGCGGATCCTACGAGCAGTACTTC. As protein: CASSFGASGSYEQYF.

This chain connects TRBV6-2 or TRBV6-3 to TRBJ2-5, with 7 bases that match TRBD2. The V gene end was trimmed by 5 bases and the J gene end by 5 bases; junction bases not matched to a gene: 11. CDR1 and CDR2 (germline): MNHEY, SVGEGT. The CDR3 sequence is 15 residues long. CDR3 nucleotides: TGTGCCAGCAGTGCGGCCTCCCACGGGGGGGAGACCCAGTACTTC. Amino acids: CASSAASHGGETQYF.

The V gene is TRBV30, the J gene TRBJ2-6; D gene unclear. The V end lost 3 bases, the J end lost 0 bases, and 9 bases lay between the germline ends. Germline CDR1 GTSNPN, CDR2 SVGIG (reference sequence). The CDR3 totals 15 residues. The CDR3 DNA is TGTGCCTGGAGGGAACAGTTCTCTGGGGCCAACGTCCTGACTTTC. Translated: CAWREQFSGANVLTF.